Listed here are 21 T cell receptor beta chains from one sample, sequenced in a study of CD8 T cells in ankylosing spondylitis. From the 5' RACE reads, TCRdb called clonotypes with MiXCR, one entry per CDR3 protein. Altogether about 130,000 distinct CDR3 sequences are present, 7% to 10% being singletons, with the ten largest covering approximately 3.6%. The sequenced material came from blood, either unsorted or a sorted T cell fraction (not recorded which). These receptors were collected from a male donor with ankylosing spondylitis or in good health (not recorded which).

This clonotype appeared many times. The gene calls are TRBV27 and TRBJ2-1; perhaps TRBD2 as D (6 bases). V lost 2 bases to trimming and J lost 8 bases, with 10 bases between them. The CDR3 loop spans 13 amino acids. The germline V gene encodes CDR1 MNHEY and CDR2 SMNVEV (reference sequence). CDR3 residues: CASSLVQRDEQFF. CDR3 coding DNA: TGTGCCAGCAGTTTAGTCCAGCGGGATGAGCAGTTCTTC.

In its sample, this clonotype was seen many times. The CDR3 DNA follows: TGCGCCAGCAGTTACGGGACTAGCGTCGGCGAGCAGTACTTC. It is translated as CASSYGTSVGEQYF. This rearrangement joins TRBV5-1 to TRBJ2-7; TRBD2 aligns across 10 bases. This CDR3 has 14 amino acids. Trimming took 5 bases from V and 6 from J; bases not matched to a gene: 8. Per the germline V gene, CDR1 is SGHRS and CDR2 is YFSETQ.

At least ten counts were recorded for this clonotype. V is TRBV29-1 and J is TRBJ2-1; D might be TRBD1 (5 bases). The CDR3 spans 13 residues. The germline V gene encodes CDR1 SQVTM and CDR2 ANQGSEA. V was trimmed by 3 bases and J by 6 bases, leaving 12 bases between them. CDR3 nucleotide sequence: TGCAGCGTTGACAGGGAAAGGTTCAATGAGCAGTTCTTC. It is translated as CSVDRERFNEQFF.

Only a few counts were recorded for this clonotype. The chain links TRBV20-1 to TRBJ1-5; D might be TRBD1 (6 bases). V lost 3 bases to trimming and J lost 2 bases, with 8 bases between them. The CDR3 length is 13 residues. The germline gives CDR1 DFQATT, CDR2 SNEGSKA (reference sequence). CDR3 region: CSARGAGNQPQHF. The CDR3, as DNA: TGCAGTGCTAGGGGGGCAGGCAATCAGCCCCAGCATTTT.

This clonotype occurred many times. The chain recombines TRBV4-2 with TRBJ1-5; a possible D gene is TRBD1 (6 bases). V was cut by 1 base and J by 5 bases, with 12 bases left in between. The CDR3 loop spans 15 amino acids. Germline V gene sequence: CDR1 LGHNA, CDR2 YNFKEQ. CDR3 sequence (DNA): TGTGCCAGCAGCCAAGCCCCGGGGGCCTATCAGCCCCAGCATTTT. This encodes CASSQAPGAYQPQHF.

This clonotype was detected many times. This rearrangement joins TRBV29-1 to TRBJ2-5; 11 nucleotides align to TRBD1. V was clipped by 4 bases and J by 2 bases; unmatched bases: 6. The CDR3 covers 15 residues. The V gene's germline CDR1 is SQVTM and CDR2 ANQGSEA. The DNA for the CDR3 is TGCAGCGTTGTGTTCCGGGACAGGGGGCAAGAGACCCAGTACTTC. Its protein product is CSVVFRDRGQETQYF.

This clonotype appeared a single time. J is TRBJ2-3 and V is TRBV12-3 or TRBV12-4; 7 positions match TRBD1. The CDR3 totals 17 residues. V lost 5 bases to trimming and J lost 2 bases; unmatched junction nucleotides: 13. CDR3 residues: CASSEMTGLGITDTQYF. DNA for the CDR3: TGTGCCAGCAGTGAAATGACAGGGCTAGGAATCACAGATACGCAGTATTTT.

This clonotype was detected a few times. The J gene is TRBJ2-5, the V gene TRBV7-9; D is perhaps TRBD1 (9 bases). V shed 4 bases and J shed 5 bases, with 14 bases lying between them. This CDR3 has 14 amino acids. The V gene's germline CDR1 is SEHNR and CDR2 FQNEAQ (reference sequence). CDR3 bases: TGTGCCAGCAGCTCGGGAGGGACAGGGGAGACCCAGTACTTC. It encodes CASSSGGTGETQYF.

This clonotype came up many times. This chain connects TRBV7-9 to TRBJ1-5; the D gene is possibly TRBD1 (5 bases). V was shortened by 7 bases and J by 6 bases, with 10 bases between the two germline ends. Germline V gene lookup returns CDR1 SEHNR and CDR2 FQNEAQ (reference sequence). The length of the CDR3 is 12 residues. The CDR3 DNA reads TGTGCCAGCACCCAGGGATCTCAGCCCCAGCATTTT. It yields the protein CASTQGSQPQHF.

This chain links TRBV20-1 with TRBJ2-7; perhaps D is TRBD1 or TRBD2 (5 bases each). Per the germline V gene, CDR1 is DFQATT and CDR2 is SNEGSKA (reference sequence). The CDR3 is made up of 13 amino acids. V was clipped by 3 bases and J by 9 bases, with 18 bases between them. DNA of the CDR3: TGCAGTGCTAGGGATGAGGGTTTTAGGGGGCAGTACTTC. Translated, it gives CSARDEGFRGQYF.

This clonotype has a count of ten or more. The genes are TRBV6-5 and TRBJ2-1; the match to TRBD2 covers 11 bases. This CDR3 has 16 residues. V dropped 4 bases and J dropped 2; count of bases not matched to a gene: 4. Per germline, CDR1 MNHEY and CDR2 SVGAGI. The CDR3 nucleotides are TGTGCCAGCAGTTCTATAGCGGGAGGGCCCTACAATGAGCAGTTCTTC. Translation gives CASSSIAGGPYNEQFF.

The chain couples TRBV18 to TRBJ2-7; TRBD1 matches at 7 bases. The CDR3 is 15 amino acids. Trimming removed 1 base from V and 2 bases from J; junction bases left unmatched: 5. The germline gives CDR1 KGHSH, CDR2 LQKENI. CDR3 residues: CASSPHSGGTYEQYF. For the CDR3, the DNA is TGTGCCAGCTCACCACACTCAGGGGGTACCTACGAGCAGTACTTC.

J is TRBJ2-1 and V is TRBV20-1; 11 positions agree with TRBD2. Trimming at V came to 6 bases and at J to 9 bases, leaving 4 bases not matched to a gene. Looked up from germline, CDR1 is DFQATT and CDR2 is SNEGSKA (reference sequence). The CDR3 is made up of 12 amino acids. CDR3 loop: CSAIAGGGEQFF. The CDR3 DNA reads TGCAGTGCCATAGCGGGAGGGGGTGAGCAGTTCTTC.

This rearrangement joins TRBV7-2 to TRBJ1-5; 8 bases match TRBD1. The J segment lost 7 bases and the V segment lost 5 bases, leaving 4 bases of the junction unmatched. The CDR3 runs 13 residues. CDR1 is SGHTA, CDR2 FQGNSA, per germline. The CDR3 region has the DNA TGTGCCAGCAGCCGGACAGGGTGGCAGCCCCAGCATTTT. Translated, it gives CASSRTGWQPQHF.

This clonotype was detected only a few times. The chain carries TRBV27 and TRBJ2-2; 9 bases line up with TRBD2. The V segment lost 5 bases and the J segment 3 bases; nucleotides outside the gene matches: 10. In germline, CDR1 is MNHEY, CDR2 SMNVEV (reference sequence). CDR3 length: 17 amino acids. The CDR3 bases are TGTGCCAGCAGTGTCGTAACTAGCGGGTCATACACCGGGGAGCTGTTTTTT. Its translation: CASSVVTSGSYTGELFF.

This chain uses TRBV6-1 with TRBJ2-1; 12 bases line up with TRBD2. The junction had 4 bases not matched to a gene; V was cut back by 10 bases and J by 0 bases. Germline lookup yields CDR1 MNHNS and CDR2 SASEGT. The CDR3 has 15 amino acids. The CDR3 spells CAISTSGSSYNEQFF. CDR3 coding DNA: TGTGCCATCTCGACTAGCGGGAGCTCCTACAATGAGCAGTTCTTC.

This clonotype was seen more than once but under ten times. This chain uses TRBV3-1 with TRBJ1-2; D is unclear. This CDR3 has 14 residues. Germline V gene sequence: CDR1 LGHDT, CDR2 YNNKEL (reference sequence). V lost 0 bases and J 2 bases, leaving 7 bases between the germline ends. CDR3 coding DNA: TGTGCCAGCAGCCAAGATCCGGGCAACTATGGCTACACCTTC. Its protein product is CASSQDPGNYGYTF.

The CDR3 DNA is TGTGCCAGCAGCACAACCGGGACTAGCGGGAGCGAGCAGTACTTC. Its protein product is CASSTTGTSGSEQYF. The rearrangement links TRBV5-5 to TRBJ2-7; 14 bases align to TRBD2. With 4 bases clipped from V and 6 bases from J, the junction kept 6 bases outside the gene matches. Germline CDR1 and CDR2: SGHKS and YYEKEE (reference sequence). CDR3 length equals 15 residues.

This clonotype was counted at least ten times. The rearrangement links TRBV6-2 or TRBV6-3 to TRBJ1-1, with a weak D call TRBD1 (5 bases). This CDR3 has 20 amino acids. Germline V CDR1 and CDR2: MNHEY, SVGEGT. V lost 6 bases and J 0 bases, leaving 29 bases between the germline ends. This chain's CDR3 is CASSPAGLGDRGGMNTEAFF. In DNA, the CDR3 is TGTGCCAGCAGCCCGGCCGGGTTAGGGGATCGTGGGGGAATGAACACTGAAGCTTTCTTT.

Many counts were recorded for this clonotype. The rearrangement joins TRBV20-1 to TRBJ2-7; D possibly matches TRBD1 or TRBD2 (6 bases each). V lost 2 bases and J 1 base, leaving 15 bases between the germline ends. The germline gives CDR1 DFQATT, CDR2 SNEGSKA (reference sequence). This CDR3 is 15 amino acids long. CDR3 residues: CSARSGGGWSYEQYF. For the CDR3, the DNA is TGCAGTGCTAGATCTGGAGGGGGGTGGTCCTACGAGCAGTACTTC.

Many counts were recorded for this clonotype. The chain joins TRBV5-1 to TRBJ2-3; 8 bases fit TRBD1. Germline V gene sequence: CDR1 SGHRS, CDR2 YFSETQ. The V gene end was trimmed by 2 bases and the J gene end by 1 base; junction bases not matched to a gene: 3. The CDR3 loop spans 15 amino acids. As DNA, the CDR3 is TGCGCCAGCAGCTTCACGACAGGGGGCACAGATACGCAGTATTTT. Translating gives CASSFTTGGTDTQYF.